These T cell receptor beta chains were read from a single sample in a study of patients and donors after allogeneic stem cell transplantation. One entry per CDR3 protein results from TCRdb running MiXCR on the RT-PCR reads. The sample shows almost 20,000 distinct CDR3 sequences, 4.9% of them seen only once. The sequenced sample consisted of blood, either unsorted or a sorted T cell fraction (not recorded which). These receptors were taken from a human donor who was either an allogeneic HSCT recipient or a stem cell or donor lymphocyte infusion donor (not recorded which). It is not recorded whose cells these are; they may come from a transplant donor. The CDR3 runs from the conserved cysteine through the conserved F or W. The D gene is left open where the match is weak. For some rows the clone size is stated as once, few or many, or as a class when expanded; others skip it.

abundance | j_gene | v_gene | d_gene | CDR3aa | CDR3nt
few | TRBJ2-2 | TRBV6-6 | TRBD2 | CASSYSNPGGLFF | TGTGCCAGCAGTTACTCGAACCCGGGGGGTCTGTTTTTT
many | TRBJ2-2 | TRBV4-2 | NA | CASSQESGRNTGELFF | TGTGCCAGCAGCCAAGAGAGTGGCCGGAACACCGGGGAGCTGTTTTTT
many | TRBJ2-7 | TRBV12-3/TRBV12-4 | TRBD1 | CASSPSGTDYEQYF | TGTGCCAGCAGTCCGTCCGGGACAGACTACGAGCAGTACTTC
few | TRBJ2-2 | TRBV21-1 | NA | CASSTGTSANTGELFF | TGTGCCAGCAGCACCGGGACTAGCGCGAACACCGGGGAGCTGTTTTTT
few | TRBJ2-7 | TRBV10-2 | TRBD1 | CASSPDRFYEQYF | TGCGCCAGCAGTCCGGACAGGTTTTACGAGCAGTACTTC
many | TRBJ2-1 | TRBV7-9 | TRBD1 | CASSLAHRGNEQFF | TGTGCCAGCAGCTTAGCGCACAGGGGCAATGAGCAGTTCTTC
few | TRBJ2-1 | TRBV7-2 | TRBD2 | CASSLAPSGGNEQFF | TGTGCCAGCAGCTTAGCCCCTAGCGGAGGCAATGAGCAGTTCTTC
many | TRBJ2-5 | TRBV28 | TRBD1 | CASPQTGGAETQYF | TGTGCCAGTCCACAAACAGGGGGCGCAGAGACCCAGTACTTC
many | TRBJ2-7 | TRBV20-1 | NA | CSAYSRTEYEQYF | TGCAGTGCTTACTCTCGGACTGAGTACGAGCAGTACTTC
many | TRBJ2-7 | TRBV2 | NA | CASSGDRSREQYF | TGTGCCAGCAGTGGGGACCGCTCTAGGGAGCAGTACTTC
many | TRBJ1-6 | TRBV5-1 | NA | CASSLEPGYNSPLHF | TGCGCCAGCAGCTTGGAGCCAGGGTATAATTCACCCCTCCACTTT
many | TRBJ2-1 | TRBV7-9 | NA | CASSDNSRGNEQFF | TGTGCCAGCAGCGACAATTCCCGGGGCAATGAGCAGTTCTTC
many | TRBJ1-5 | TRBV7-9 | NA | CASSFYSEPQHF | TGTGCCAGCAGCTTCTACAGCGAGCCCCAGCATTTT
many | TRBJ2-3 | TRBV20-1 | TRBD2 | CSAPLAGGTDTQYF | TGCAGTGCTCCGCTAGCGGGAGGCACAGATACGCAGTATTTT
many | TRBJ2-1 | TRBV7-9 | NA | CASSLGRYNEQFF | TGTGCCAGCAGCTTAGGGAGGTACAATGAGCAGTTCTTC
many | TRBJ1-1 | TRBV6-5 | NA | CASSYSKEVQTFEAFF | TGTGCCAGCAGTTACTCGAAGGAGGTCCAGACCTTTGAAGCTTTCTTT
many | TRBJ2-5 | TRBV5-4 | NA | CASSSQETQYF | TGTGCCAGCAGCTCACAAGAGACCCAGTACTTC
many | TRBJ2-7 | TRBV7-9 | NA | CASGVYEQYF | TGTGCCAGCGGGGTTTACGAGCAGTACTTC
many | TRBJ2-5 | TRBV4-2 | TRBD1 | CASSLVDRGGQYF | TGTGCCAGCAGCCTAGTAGACAGGGGTGGCCAGTACTTC
many | TRBJ2-2 | TRBV2 | NA | CASSDSGGAHTGELFF | TGTGCCAGCAGTGATTCTGGGGGCGCTCACACCGGGGAGCTGTTTTTT
NA | TRBJ1-2 | TRBV19 | NA | CASSPGTSGAGYTF | TGTGCCAGTAGCCCAGGGACGTCCGGAGCTGGCTACACCTTC
many | TRBJ1-1 | TRBV27 | NA | CASRSRDMNTEAFF | TGTGCCAGCAGATCCCGTGACATGAACACTGAAGCTTTCTTT
NA | TRBJ2-1 | TRBV6-1 | TRBD2 | CASSGGGASYNEQFF | TGTGCCAGCAGCGGCGGGGGGGCGTCCTACAATGAGCAGTTCTTC
NA | TRBJ2-3 | TRBV5-1 | NA | CASSLEVDTQYF | TGCGCCAGCAGCTTGGAAGTGGATACGCAGTATTTT
many | TRBJ1-1 | TRBV12-3/TRBV12-4 | NA | CASSSRGSGAFF | TGTGCCAGCAGTTCACGGGGATCGGGAGCTTTCTTT
many | TRBJ2-3 | TRBV3-1 | NA | CASSQAPRTDTQYF | TGTGCCAGCAGCCAAGCCCCCCGCACAGATACGCAGTATTTT
NA | TRBJ1-5 | TRBV19 | NA | CASSDTRNQPQHF | TGTGCCAGTAGTGACACTCGGAATCAGCCCCAGCATTTT
many | TRBJ2-2 | TRBV7-9 | NA | CASSPYWGYDTGELFF | TGTGCCAGCAGCCCCTATTGGGGGTACGACACCGGGGAGCTGTTTTTT
few | TRBJ2-3 | TRBV19 | TRBD1 | CASSMGTGGFIWTDTQYF | TGTGCCAGTAGTATGGGGACAGGGGGCTTCATTTGGACAGATACGCAGTATTTT
many | TRBJ1-2 | TRBV10-3 | TRBD1 | CAISADRDGSYGYTF | TGTGCCATCAGTGCCGACAGGGATGGCTCCTATGGCTACACCTTC
many | TRBJ2-7 | TRBV27 | NA | CASSFRLGEDYEQYF | TGTGCCAGCAGTTTTAGGTTGGGGGAGGACTACGAGCAGTACTTC
many | TRBJ1-2 | TRBV3-1 | NA | CASSHRDTAGGYTF | TGTGCCAGCAGCCACCGGGACACGGCCGGTGGCTACACCTTC
many | TRBJ1-5 | TRBV4-1 | NA | CASSQVGSRAYSNQPQHF | TGCGCCAGCAGCCAAGTGGGAAGCAGGGCCTATAGCAATCAGCCCCAGCATTTT
many | TRBJ2-7 | TRBV18 | TRBD1 | CASSPSTGGAGEQYF | TGTGCCAGCTCGCCATCCACAGGGGGCGCGGGGGAGCAGTACTTC
few | TRBJ2-5 | TRBV9 | NA | CASSVHLQETQYF | TGTGCCAGCAGCGTACACCTTCAAGAGACCCAGTACTTC
many | TRBJ1-1 | TRBV28 | NA | CASSLFTEAFF | TGTGCCAGCAGTTTGTTCACTGAAGCTTTCTTT
NA | TRBJ2-5 | TRBV24-1 | TRBD2 | CATSDFGPSGSRETQYF | TGTGCCACCAGTGATTTCGGCCCTAGCGGGAGTCGCGAGACCCAGTACTTC
many | TRBJ1-1 | TRBV11-2 | NA | CASSLRTAAGAFF | TGTGCCAGCAGCTTACGGACTGCAGCTGGAGCTTTCTTT
large | TRBJ2-1 | TRBV10-3 | NA | CAISEGPPPNEQFF | TGTGCCATCAGTGAGGGGCCCCCCCCCAATGAGCAGTTCTTC
many | TRBJ2-7 | TRBV27 | NA | CASSWDGAYEQYF | TGTGCCAGCAGTTGGGACGGCGCCTACGAGCAGTACTTC
many | TRBJ1-1 | TRBV7-9 | NA | CASSLYQGTEAFF | TGTGCCAGCAGCTTATACCAGGGGACTGAAGCTTTCTTT
few | TRBJ1-4 | TRBV5-1 | TRBD1 | CASSVGTPRSTGNNEKLFF | TGCGCCAGCAGCGTGGGTACTCCTAGGTCGACAGGGAATAATGAAAAACTGTTTTTT
many | TRBJ1-1 | TRBV7-3 | NA | CASSEARMGLAFF | TGTGCCAGCAGCGAGGCCCGGATGGGTTTAGCTTTCTTT
many | TRBJ2-2 | TRBV6-1 | NA | CASCSIFGASVGELFF | TGTGCCAGCTGCTCAATTTTCGGGGCCTCCGTCGGGGAGCTGTTTTTT
many | TRBJ1-6 | TRBV9 | NA | CASSDLPSYSPLHF | TGTGCCAGCAGCGACCTGCCAAGTTATTCACCCCTCCACTTT
medium-sized | TRBJ2-7 | TRBV7-9 | NA | CASGTNEQYF | TGTGCCAGCGGAACGAACGAGCAGTACTTC